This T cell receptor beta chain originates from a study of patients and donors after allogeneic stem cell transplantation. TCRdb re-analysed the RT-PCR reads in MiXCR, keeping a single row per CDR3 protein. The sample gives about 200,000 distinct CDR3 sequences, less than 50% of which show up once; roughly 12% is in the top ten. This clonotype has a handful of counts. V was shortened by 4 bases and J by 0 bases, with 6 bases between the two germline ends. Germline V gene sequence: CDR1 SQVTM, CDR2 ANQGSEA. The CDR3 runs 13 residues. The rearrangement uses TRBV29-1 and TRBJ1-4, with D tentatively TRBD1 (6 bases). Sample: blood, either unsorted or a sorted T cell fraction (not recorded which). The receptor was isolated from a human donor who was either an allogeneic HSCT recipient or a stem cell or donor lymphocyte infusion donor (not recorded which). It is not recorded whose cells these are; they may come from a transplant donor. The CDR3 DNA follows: TGCAGCGTTGGACAGGCAACTAATGAAAAACTGTTTTTT. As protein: CSVGQATNEKLFF.